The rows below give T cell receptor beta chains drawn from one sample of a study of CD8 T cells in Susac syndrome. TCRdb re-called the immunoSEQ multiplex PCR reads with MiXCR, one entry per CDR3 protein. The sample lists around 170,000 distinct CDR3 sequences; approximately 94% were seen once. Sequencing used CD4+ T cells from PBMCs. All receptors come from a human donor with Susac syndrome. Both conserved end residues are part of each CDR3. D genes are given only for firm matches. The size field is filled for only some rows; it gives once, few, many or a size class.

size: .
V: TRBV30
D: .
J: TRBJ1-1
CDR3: CAWRLAALEAFF
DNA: TGTGCCTGGAGACTTGCGGCCCTTGAAGCTTTCTTT

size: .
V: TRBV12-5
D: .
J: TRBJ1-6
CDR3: CASGKPDGVYNSPLHF
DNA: TGTGCTAGTGGTAAGCCGGACGGAGTCTATAATTCACCCCTCCACTTT

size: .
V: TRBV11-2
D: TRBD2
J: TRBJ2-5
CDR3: CASSLDGLVGETQYF
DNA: TGTGCCAGCAGCTTAGATGGACTAGTGGGGGAGACCCAGTACTTC

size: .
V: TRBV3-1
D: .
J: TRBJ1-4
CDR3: CASSQAKLGDEKLFF
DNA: TGTGCCAGCAGCCAAGCCAAGTTAGGGGATGAAAAACTGTTTTTT

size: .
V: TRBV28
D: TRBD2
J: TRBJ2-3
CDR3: CATCGSVSDTQYF
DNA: TGTGCCACCTGCGGGAGCGTTTCAGATACGCAGTATTTT

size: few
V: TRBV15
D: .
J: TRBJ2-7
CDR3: CATSRGGTSYEQYF
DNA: TGTGCCACCAGCAGAGGAGGGACCTCCTACGAGCAGTACTTC

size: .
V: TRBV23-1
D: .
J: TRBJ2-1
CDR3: CASRGGNEQFF
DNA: TGCGCCAGCAGAGGCGGCAATGAGCAGTTCTTC

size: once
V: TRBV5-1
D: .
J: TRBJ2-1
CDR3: CASSTELGTVYNEQFF
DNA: TGCGCCAGCAGCACGGAACTAGGGACCGTTTACAATGAGCAGTTCTTC

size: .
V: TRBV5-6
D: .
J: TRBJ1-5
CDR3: CASSLRGVVGQPQHF
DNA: TGTGCCAGCAGCTTGAGGGGGGTGGTGGGCCAGCCCCAGCATTTT

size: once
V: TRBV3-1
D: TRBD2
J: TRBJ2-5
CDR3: CASTFRGVETQYF
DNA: TGTGCCAGCACCTTTCGGGGGGTAGAGACCCAGTACTTC

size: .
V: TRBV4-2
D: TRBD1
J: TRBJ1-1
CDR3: CASSQTRGQGVDTEAFF
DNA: TGTGCCAGCAGCCAAACGAGGGGACAGGGAGTAGACACTGAAGCTTTCTTT

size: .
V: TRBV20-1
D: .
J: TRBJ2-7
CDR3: CSASGPYEQYF
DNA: TGCAGTGCTTCCGGACCTTACGAGCAGTACTTC

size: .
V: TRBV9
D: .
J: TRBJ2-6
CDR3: CASSVEGISSSGANVLTF
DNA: TGTGCCAGCAGCGTAGAGGGAATATCATCCTCTGGGGCCAACGTCCTGACTTTC

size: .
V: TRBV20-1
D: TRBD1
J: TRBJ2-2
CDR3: CSAGTGGYRGELFF
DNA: TGCAGTGCCGGGACAGGGGGGTACAGGGGGGAGCTGTTTTTT

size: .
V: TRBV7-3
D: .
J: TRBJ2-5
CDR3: CASSFDVGSGFSAETQYF
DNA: TGTGCCAGCAGCTTCGACGTAGGGAGCGGGTTCTCTGCGGAGACCCAGTACTTC

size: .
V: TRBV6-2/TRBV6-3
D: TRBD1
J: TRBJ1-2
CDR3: CASAGQARRDYGYTF
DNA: TGTGCCAGCGCCGGACAGGCCCGACGTGACTATGGCTACACCTTC

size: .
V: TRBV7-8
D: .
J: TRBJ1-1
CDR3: CASSPRARDNTEAFF
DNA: TGTGCCAGCAGCCCAAGGGCCAGAGACAACACTGAAGCTTTCTTT

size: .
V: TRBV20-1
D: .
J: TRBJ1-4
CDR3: CSALGLIEKLFF
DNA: TGCAGTGCCCTGGGACTGATTGAAAAACTGTTTTTT

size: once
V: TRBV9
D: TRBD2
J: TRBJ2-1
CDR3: CASSSQGLAGANEQFF
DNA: TGTGCCAGCAGCTCCCAGGGACTAGCGGGCGCAAATGAGCAGTTCTTC

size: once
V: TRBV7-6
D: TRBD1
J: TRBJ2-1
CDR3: CASSRYVTGGMDEQFF
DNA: TGTGCCAGCAGCCGCTATGTAACAGGGGGAATGGATGAGCAGTTCTTC

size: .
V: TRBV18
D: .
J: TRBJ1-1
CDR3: CASSPVGQTNTEAFF
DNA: TGTGCCAGCTCACCCGTCGGACAGACCAACACTGAAGCTTTCTTT

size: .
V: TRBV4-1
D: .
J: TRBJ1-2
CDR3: CASSLVEGHRENGYTF
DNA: TGCGCCAGCAGCCTCGTCGAGGGGCACAGGGAGAATGGCTACACCTTC

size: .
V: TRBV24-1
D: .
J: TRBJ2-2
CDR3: CATRETNTGELFF
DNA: TGTGCCACCCGCGAGACGAACACCGGGGAGCTGTTTTTT

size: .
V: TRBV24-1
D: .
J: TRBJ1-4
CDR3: CATSDLPGRPNEKLFF
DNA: TGTGCCACCAGTGATTTACCGGGACGGCCGAATGAAAAACTGTTTTTT

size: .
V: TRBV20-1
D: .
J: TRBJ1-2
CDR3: CSAILSTYGYTF
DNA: TGCAGTGCTATTCTCTCGACATATGGCTACACCTTC

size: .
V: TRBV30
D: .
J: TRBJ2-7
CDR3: CASREQATYEQYF
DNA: TGTGCCTCCAGGGAGCAGGCTACCTACGAGCAGTACTTC

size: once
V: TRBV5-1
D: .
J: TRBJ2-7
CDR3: CASSLEWGDPYEQYF
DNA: TGCGCCAGCAGCTTAGAGTGGGGAGACCCCTACGAGCAGTACTTC

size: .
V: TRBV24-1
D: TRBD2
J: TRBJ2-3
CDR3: CATPSGGATDTQYF
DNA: TGTGCCACCCCTAGCGGGGGGGCTACAGATACGCAGTATTTT

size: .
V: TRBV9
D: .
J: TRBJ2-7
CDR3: CASSVAPRYEQYF
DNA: TGTGCCAGCAGCGTAGCCCCCCGGTACGAGCAGTACTTC

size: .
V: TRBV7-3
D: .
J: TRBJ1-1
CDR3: CASSLLGRTVNSNTEAFF
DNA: TGTGCCAGCAGCTTATTAGGTCGGACAGTTAACTCGAACACTGAAGCTTTCTTT

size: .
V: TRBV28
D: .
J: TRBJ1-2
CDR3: CASSSGQGYSYGYTF
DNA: TGTGCCAGCAGTTCCGGCCAGGGGTACAGCTATGGCTACACCTTC

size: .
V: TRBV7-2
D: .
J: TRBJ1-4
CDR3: CASSTMYHNEKLFF
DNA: TGTGCCAGCAGCACCATGTACCATAATGAAAAACTGTTTTTT

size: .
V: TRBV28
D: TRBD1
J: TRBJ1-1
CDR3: CASSSPGTGANTEAFF
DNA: TGTGCCAGCAGTTCTCCCGGGACAGGGGCGAACACTGAAGCTTTCTTT

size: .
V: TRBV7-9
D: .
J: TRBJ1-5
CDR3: CASRSWGPNQPQHF
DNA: TGTGCCAGCAGATCATGGGGCCCAAATCAGCCCCAGCATTTT

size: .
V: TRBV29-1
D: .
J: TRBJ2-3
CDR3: CSAGGGANTQYF
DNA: TGCAGCGCAGGCGGGGGCGCGAATACGCAGTATTTT

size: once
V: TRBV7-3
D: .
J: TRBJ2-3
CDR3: CASSRSTADTQYF
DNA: TGTGCCAGCAGCCGTTCGACAGCAGATACGCAGTATTTT

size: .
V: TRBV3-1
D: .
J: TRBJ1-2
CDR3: CASSNTGSYTF
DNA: TGTGCCAGCAGCAACACAGGGAGCTACACCTTC

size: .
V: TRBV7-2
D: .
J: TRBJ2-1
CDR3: CASSVQGYEQFF
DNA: TGTGCCAGCAGCGTACAGGGCTATGAGCAGTTCTTC

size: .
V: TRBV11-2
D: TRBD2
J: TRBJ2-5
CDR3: CASSFASGSQGETQYF
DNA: TGTGCCAGCAGCTTCGCTAGCGGGTCCCAGGGGGAGACCCAGTACTTC

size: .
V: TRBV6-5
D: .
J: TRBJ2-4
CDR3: CASSSGNIQYF
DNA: TGTGCCAGCAGCTCGGGAAACATTCAGTACTTC

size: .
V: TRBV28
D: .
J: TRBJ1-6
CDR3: CASSDRATNSPLHF
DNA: TGTGCCAGCAGTGACCGGGCTACTAATTCACCCCTCCACTTT

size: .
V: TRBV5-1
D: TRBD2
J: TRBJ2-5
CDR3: CASSPTSGGLQETQYF
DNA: TGCGCCAGCAGCCCGACTAGCGGGGGGTTACAAGAGACCCAGTACTTC

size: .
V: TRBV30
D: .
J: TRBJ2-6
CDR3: CAWENSGANVLTF
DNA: TGTGCCTGGGAAAACTCTGGGGCCAACGTCCTGACTTTC

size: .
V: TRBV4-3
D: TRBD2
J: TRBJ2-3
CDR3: CASSQDGLAGRLGDTQYF
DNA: TGCGCCAGCAGCCAAGACGGACTAGCGGGGCGCCTAGGGGATACGCAGTATTTT

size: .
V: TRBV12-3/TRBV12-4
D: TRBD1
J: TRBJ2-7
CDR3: CASSPGTGSSYEQYF
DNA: TGTGCCAGCAGTCCCGGGACAGGGAGCTCCTACGAGCAGTACTTC

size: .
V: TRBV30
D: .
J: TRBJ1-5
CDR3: CAWTEGGNQPQHF
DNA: TGTGCCTGGACAGAAGGAGGCAATCAGCCCCAGCATTTT